This passage covers 14 T cell receptor beta chains from one sample sequenced in a study of T-cell memory formation after mild COVID-19. From the 5' RACE reads, TCRdb called clonotypes with MiXCR, one entry per CDR3 protein. The sample shows 200,000 to 250,000 distinct CDR3 sequences, about 15% of them seen only once. Material for sequencing was PBMCs or a T cell subset sorted from them (not recorded which). These receptors originate from a man aged 18 to 29 who had mild COVID-19 (a few samples of this study predate the infection). Cell type and time point are not known.

The sample holds a few counts of this clonotype. The J gene is TRBJ2-1, the V gene TRBV10-3; D is perhaps TRBD1 (6 bases). The CDR3 consists of 15 residues. Deletions cut 6 bases from V and 0 bases from J, with 12 bases between. CDR1 and CDR2 from the germline V gene are ENHRY and SYGVKD. The CDR3 sequence: CAISSQGFSYNEQFF. DNA of the CDR3: TGTGCCATCAGCTCACAGGGCTTCTCCTACAATGAGCAGTTCTTC.

Only a few counts were recorded for this clonotype. This chain joins TRBV3-1 and TRBJ2-1, with unresolved D. With 0 bases removed from V and 2 bases from J, the gap between germline ends came to 8 bases. This CDR3 comprises 15 residues. Germline V gene sequence: CDR1 LGHDT, CDR2 YNNKEL (reference sequence). The DNA for the CDR3 is TGTGCCAGCAGCCAAGAGTTTTCTGCCTACAATGAGCAGTTCTTC. Residues: CASSQEFSAYNEQFF.

This clonotype has ten or more counts. The chain couples TRBV5-1 to TRBJ2-1; tentative D call: TRBD1 (6 bases). The germline V and J ends were trimmed by 4 bases and 4 bases, with 15 bases remaining between them. CDR1 is SGHRS and CDR2 is YFSETQ in the germline V gene. CDR3 length equals 15 residues. As DNA, the CDR3 is TGCGCCAGCAGCCCCGGGACATATGAATACAATGAGCAGTTCTTC. Protein: CASSPGTYEYNEQFF.

The chain couples TRBV20-1 to TRBJ2-2; no reliable D call. Per the germline V gene, CDR1 is DFQATT and CDR2 is SNEGSKA (reference sequence). This CDR3 is built from 14 residues. V lost 1 base, J lost 5 bases, and 11 bases lay in between. This CDR3 is CSARALIGTGELFF. CDR3 nucleotide sequence: TGCAGTGCTAGAGCTCTTATAGGGACCGGGGAGCTGTTTTTT.

The chain links TRBV6-5 to TRBJ1-5; D unresolved. Trimming took off 0 bases at V and 1 base at J, with 10 bases between the two ends. Germline lookup yields CDR1 MNHEY and CDR2 SVGAGI. This CDR3 is 16 amino acids long. CDR3 in amino acids: CASSYSGHGSNQPQHF. CDR3 nucleotide sequence: TGTGCCAGCAGTTACTCGGGCCACGGGAGCAATCAGCCCCAGCATTTT.

The chain uses TRBV20-1 and TRBJ2-5; no definite D call. Germline CDR1 DFQATT, CDR2 SNEGSKA (reference sequence). This CDR3 is 17 amino acids long. Trimming pared 1 base from V and 1 base from J, leaving 19 bases between. The DNA of the CDR3 is TGCAGTGCTAGAGGTACAAAAGTTATGGGTCCCCAAGAGACCCAGTACTTC. Its translation: CSARGTKVMGPQETQYF.

This clonotype has just a few counts. V usage is TRBV5-1 and J usage is TRBJ1-1, with D tentatively TRBD1 (5 bases). Looked up from germline, CDR1 is SGHRS and CDR2 is YFSETQ. The CDR3 has 14 residues. V was pared by 4 bases and J by 3 bases, with 13 bases between. CDR3 sequence (DNA): TGCGCCAGCAGCCTGATGCTGGGGGACACTGAAGCTTTCTTT. Amino acid sequence: CASSLMLGDTEAFF.

This clonotype was detected ten times or more. The V and J genes are TRBV3-1 and TRBJ1-1; D unresolved. Per the germline V gene, CDR1 is LGHDT and CDR2 is YNNKEL (reference sequence). V lost 2 bases and J lost 4, with 5 bases in between. The CDR3 is 12 residues long. The CDR3 reads CASSQSSTEAFF. The CDR3 DNA reads as TGTGCCAGCAGCCAATCCTCCACTGAAGCTTTCTTT.

This clonotype occurred many times. The V gene is TRBV5-1, the J gene TRBJ2-3; 9 nucleotides match TRBD2. After removal of 4 bases from V and 5 bases from J, the junction contained 5 bases not matched to a gene. The CDR3 spans 14 residues. The germline CDR1 and CDR2 sequences are SGHRS and YFSETQ. As DNA, the CDR3 is TGCGCCAGCAGCGATAGCGGGGGACGAGATACGCAGTATTTT. This codes for CASSDSGGRDTQYF. Filled out from reference TRBV5-1 and TRBJ2-3, the complete variable domain reads KAGVTQTPRYLIKTRGQQVTLSCSPISGHRSVSWYQQTPGQGLQFLFEYFSETQRNKGNFPGRFSGRQFSNSRSEMNVSTLELGDSALYLCASSDSGGRDTQYFGPGTRLTVL.

This clonotype came up a few times. This chain connects TRBV4-1 to TRBJ2-1, with D possibly called TRBD1 or TRBD2 (5 bases each). Germline V gives CDR1 MGHRA, CDR2 YSYEKL. V lost 1 base to trimming and J lost 8 bases, with 9 bases between them. The CDR3 totals 13 residues. This CDR3 is CASSQGGSDEQFF. CDR3 nucleotides: TGCGCCAGCAGCCAAGGGGGGAGTGATGAGCAGTTCTTC.

This clonotype was counted a few times. This rearrangement joins TRBV7-9 to TRBJ1-1, with D unclear. Germline CDR1 SEHNR, CDR2 FQNEAQ (reference sequence). V lost 5 bases and J lost 7, with 11 bases in between. The CDR3 is 12 amino acids. CDR3 DNA sequence: TGTGCCAGCAGCCCCCCCGACAATGAAGCTTTCTTT. Amino acids: CASSPPDNEAFF. The full variable domain, in which reference TRBV7-9 and TRBJ1-1 provide the parts outside the CDR3, is DTGVSQNPRHKITKRGQNVTFRCDPISEHNRLYWYRQTLGQGPEFLTYFQNEAQLEKSRLLSDRFSAERPKGSFSTLEIQRTEQGDSAMYLCASSPPDNEAFFGQGTRLTVV.

V usage is TRBV4-2 and J usage is TRBJ1-5, with no clear D. The V end lost 0 bases, the J end lost 0 bases, and 9 bases lay between the germline ends. CDR1 LGHNA and CDR2 YNFKEQ come from the germline V gene. The CDR3 consists of 16 residues. The CDR3 nucleotides are TGTGCCAGCAGCCAAGACGGGAATCCTAGCAATCAGCCCCAGCATTTT. Protein product: CASSQDGNPSNQPQHF.

This clonotype was found a few times. The V and J genes are TRBV6-5 and TRBJ1-1; D is ambiguous. Deletions cut 3 bases from V and 1 base from J, with 6 bases between. Germline-derived CDR1 and CDR2 are MNHEY and SVGAGI. The CDR3 spans 13 residues. CDR3 loop: CASSYLKNTEAFF. In nucleotides, the CDR3 is TGTGCCAGCAGTTATCTCAAGAACACTGAAGCTTTCTTT.

The CDR3 sequence is CASSLGPGTRAGETQYF. As DNA, the CDR3 is TGCGCCAGCAGCCTGGGACCCGGGACTAGGGCGGGGGAGACCCAGTACTTC. The gene calls are TRBV4-3 and TRBJ2-5; 8 bases are shared with TRBD2. J lost 5 bases, V lost 4 bases, and 15 bases had no gene match. The germline gives CDR1 LGHNA, CDR2 YSLEER. The CDR3 extends over 17 amino acids.